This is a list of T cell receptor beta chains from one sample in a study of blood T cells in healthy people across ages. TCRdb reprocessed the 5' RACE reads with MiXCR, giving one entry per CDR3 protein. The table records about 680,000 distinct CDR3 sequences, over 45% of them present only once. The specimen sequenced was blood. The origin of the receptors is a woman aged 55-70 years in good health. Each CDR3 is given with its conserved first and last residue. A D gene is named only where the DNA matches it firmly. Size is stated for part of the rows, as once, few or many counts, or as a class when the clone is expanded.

CSAPGQGTMNTEAFF TGCAGTGCTCCTGGGCAGGGCACAATGAACACTGAAGCTTTCTTT NA TRBJ1-1 TRBV20-1 NA
CASSPASGSGEQYF TGTGCCAGCAGCCCAGCTAGCGGGAGTGGCGAGCAGTACTTC TRBD2 TRBJ2-7 TRBV9 NA
CASSSGQLQPQHF TGTGCCAGCAGCTCGGGACAGCTTCAGCCCCAGCATTTT TRBD1 TRBJ1-5 TRBV7-2 NA
CASSLAGIDEQFF TGTGCCAGCAGCTTAGCGGGAATTGATGAGCAGTTCTTC NA TRBJ2-1 TRBV7-2 many
CATSRDSVFVRQRDYGYTF TGTGCCACCAGCAGAGACAGCGTCTTTGTTCGACAGAGAGACTATGGCTACACCTTC NA TRBJ1-2 TRBV15 once
CASTDRIDGYTF TGTGCCAGCACCGACAGGATCGATGGCTACACCTTC NA TRBJ1-2 TRBV12-3/TRBV12-4 NA
CASGLIQGVPEAFF TGTGCCAGCGGCTTAATACAGGGGGTCCCTGAAGCTTTCTTT TRBD1 TRBJ1-1 TRBV7-2 NA
CSVGGFPGQGSSYEQYF TGCAGCGTTGGAGGGTTCCCGGGACAGGGGAGCTCCTACGAGCAGTACTTC TRBD1 TRBJ2-7 TRBV29-1 NA
CATSAPGQGREQYF TGTGCCACCAGTGCCCCGGGACAGGGGAGGGAGCAGTACTTC TRBD1 TRBJ2-7 TRBV24-1 NA
CSVEDPSTSGAQEAQYF TGCAGCGTTGAAGATCCCTCGACTAGCGGGGCACAAGAGGCCCAGTACTTC TRBD2 TRBJ2-5 TRBV29-1 NA
CASSSHFSADTQYF TGTGCCAGCAGCTCCCATTTCAGTGCAGATACGCAGTATTTT NA TRBJ2-3 TRBV7-2 NA
CAINDPGLSLFF TGTGCCATCAACGACCCGGGACTATCTCTGTTCTTC TRBD2 TRBJ2-1 TRBV10-3 few
CASSHRLAGAETQYF TGTGCCAGCAGTCACAGACTAGCGGGAGCAGAGACCCAGTACTTC TRBD2 TRBJ2-5 TRBV28 NA
CASSDSHGPGNEQFF TGTGCCAGCAGTGACTCCCATGGGCCGGGTAATGAGCAGTTCTTC NA TRBJ2-1 TRBV6-6 NA
CAITFDITRDTQYF TGTGCCATCACCTTTGACATAACACGGGATACGCAGTATTTT NA TRBJ2-3 TRBV10-3 NA
CASSFWSRTELAGGGGNEQFF TGTGCCAGCAGCTTCTGGAGTAGGACCGAACTAGCGGGAGGAGGGGGCAATGAGCAGTTCTTC TRBD2 TRBJ2-1 TRBV5-5 many
CASSDDRQGGNEQFF TGTGCCAGCAGTGATGATAGGCAGGGAGGGAATGAGCAGTTCTTC TRBD2 TRBJ2-1 TRBV25-1 NA
CSARGGFSSSYNEQYF TGCAGTGCTAGGGGGGGGTTCTCGAGCTCCTACAATGAGCAGTACTTC TRBD2 TRBJ2-7 TRBV20-1 NA
CASSLGGGDGYGYTF TGTGCCAGCAGCTTAGGAGGGGGCGACGGGTATGGCTACACCTTC TRBD1 TRBJ1-2 TRBV7-8 few
CASSLSVRSSGANVLTF TGTGCCAGCAGCTTAAGTGTCAGAAGCTCTGGGGCCAACGTCCTGACTTTC NA TRBJ2-6 TRBV7-2 few
CASSMQTASYEQYF TGTGCCAGCAGTATGCAGACCGCCTCCTACGAGCAGTACTTC NA TRBJ2-7 TRBV7-2 few